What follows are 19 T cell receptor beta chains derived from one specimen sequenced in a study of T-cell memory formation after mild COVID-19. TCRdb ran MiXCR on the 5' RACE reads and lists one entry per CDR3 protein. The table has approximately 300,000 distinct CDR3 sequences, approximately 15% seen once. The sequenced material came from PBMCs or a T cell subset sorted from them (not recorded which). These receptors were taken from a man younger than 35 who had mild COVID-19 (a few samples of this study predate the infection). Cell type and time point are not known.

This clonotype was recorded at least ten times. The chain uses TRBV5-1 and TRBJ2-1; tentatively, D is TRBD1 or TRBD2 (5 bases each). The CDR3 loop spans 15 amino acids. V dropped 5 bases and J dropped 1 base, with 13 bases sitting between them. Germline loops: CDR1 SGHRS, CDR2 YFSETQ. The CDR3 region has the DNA TGCGCCAGCAGACCCGGGACCGCGTCCTACAATGAGCAGTTCTTC. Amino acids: CASRPGTASYNEQFF.

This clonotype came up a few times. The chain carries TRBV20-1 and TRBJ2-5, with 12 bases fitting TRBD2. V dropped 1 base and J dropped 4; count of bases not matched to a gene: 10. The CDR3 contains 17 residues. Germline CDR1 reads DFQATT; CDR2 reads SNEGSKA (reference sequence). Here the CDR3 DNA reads TGCAGTGCTAGAGTATCGCTAGCGGGGGGGCCGGGAGAGACCCAGTACTTC. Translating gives CSARVSLAGGPGETQYF.

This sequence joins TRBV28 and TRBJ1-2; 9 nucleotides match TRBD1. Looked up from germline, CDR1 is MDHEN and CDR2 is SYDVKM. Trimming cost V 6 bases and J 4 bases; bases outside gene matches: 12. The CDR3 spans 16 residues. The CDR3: CASSTHGTGLSYGYTF. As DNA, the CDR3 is TGTGCCAGCAGCACCCACGGGACAGGGCTTTCCTATGGCTACACCTTC.

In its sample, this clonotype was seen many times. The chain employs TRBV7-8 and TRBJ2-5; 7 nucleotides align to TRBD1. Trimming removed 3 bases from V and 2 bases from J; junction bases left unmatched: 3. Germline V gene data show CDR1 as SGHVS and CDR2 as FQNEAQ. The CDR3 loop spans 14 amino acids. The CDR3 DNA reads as TGTGCCAGCAGCTTCCGGGACAGACAAGAGACCCAGTACTTC. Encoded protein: CASSFRDRQETQYF.

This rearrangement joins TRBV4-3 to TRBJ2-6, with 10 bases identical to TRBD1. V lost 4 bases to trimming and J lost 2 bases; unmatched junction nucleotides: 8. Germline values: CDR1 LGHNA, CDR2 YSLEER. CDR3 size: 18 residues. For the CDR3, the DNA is TGCGCCAGCAGCCGCATGACAGGGGGCGGGGCTGGGGCCAACGTCCTGACTTTC. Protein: CASSRMTGGGAGANVLTF.

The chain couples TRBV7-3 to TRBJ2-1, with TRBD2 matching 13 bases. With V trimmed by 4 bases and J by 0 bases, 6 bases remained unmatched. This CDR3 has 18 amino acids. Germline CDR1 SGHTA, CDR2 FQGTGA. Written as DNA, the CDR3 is TGTGCCAGCAGCTCGACTAGCGGGGGGACCAGCTCCTACAATGAGCAGTTCTTC. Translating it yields CASSSTSGGTSSYNEQFF.

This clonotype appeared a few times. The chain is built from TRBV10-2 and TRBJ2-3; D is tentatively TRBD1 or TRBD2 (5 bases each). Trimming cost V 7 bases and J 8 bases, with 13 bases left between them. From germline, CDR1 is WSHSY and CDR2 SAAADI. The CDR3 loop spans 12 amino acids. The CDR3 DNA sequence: TGCGCCAGCACCCCATCCGGGGCTACGCAGTATTTT. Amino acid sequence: CASTPSGATQYF.

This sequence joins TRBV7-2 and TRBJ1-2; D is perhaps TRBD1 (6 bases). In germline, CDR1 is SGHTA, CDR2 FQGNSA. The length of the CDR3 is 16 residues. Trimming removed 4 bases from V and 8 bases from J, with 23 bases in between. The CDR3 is CASSWAQGNRAEGYTF. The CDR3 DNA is TGTGCCAGCAGCTGGGCGCAAGGAAACAGGGCGGAAGGCTACACCTTC.

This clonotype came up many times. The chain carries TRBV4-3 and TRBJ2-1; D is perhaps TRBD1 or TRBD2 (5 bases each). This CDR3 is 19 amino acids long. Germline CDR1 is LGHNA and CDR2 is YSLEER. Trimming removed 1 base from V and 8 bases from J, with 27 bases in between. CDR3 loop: CASSQVGDGTYGARDEQFF. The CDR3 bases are TGCGCCAGCAGCCAAGTGGGGGACGGGACCTACGGTGCCCGCGATGAGCAGTTCTTC.

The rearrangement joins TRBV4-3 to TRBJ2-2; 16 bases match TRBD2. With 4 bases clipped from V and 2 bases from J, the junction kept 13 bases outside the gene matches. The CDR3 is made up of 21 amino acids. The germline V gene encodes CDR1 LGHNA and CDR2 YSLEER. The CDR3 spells CASSPSPRGLAGGGNTGELFF. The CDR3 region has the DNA TGCGCCAGCAGCCCCTCTCCCCGGGGACTAGCGGGGGGGGGTAACACCGGGGAGCTGTTTTTT.

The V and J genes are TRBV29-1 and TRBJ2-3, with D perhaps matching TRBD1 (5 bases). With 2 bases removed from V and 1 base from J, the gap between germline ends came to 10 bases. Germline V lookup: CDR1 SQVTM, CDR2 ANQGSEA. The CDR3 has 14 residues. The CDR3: CSVETPGRTDTQYF. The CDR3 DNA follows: TGCAGCGTTGAAACCCCAGGGCGCACAGATACGCAGTATTTT.

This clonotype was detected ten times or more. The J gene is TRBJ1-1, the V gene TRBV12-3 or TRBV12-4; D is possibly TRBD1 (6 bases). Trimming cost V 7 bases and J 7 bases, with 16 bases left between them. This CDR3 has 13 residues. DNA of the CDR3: TGTGCCAGCAAAGGGGGGCGAACTGGTGAAGCTTTCTTT. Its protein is CASKGGRTGEAFF.

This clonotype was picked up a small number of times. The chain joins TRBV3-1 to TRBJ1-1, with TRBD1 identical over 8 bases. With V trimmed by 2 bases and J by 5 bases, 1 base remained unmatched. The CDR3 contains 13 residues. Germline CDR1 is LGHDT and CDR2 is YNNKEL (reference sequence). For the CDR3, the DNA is TGTGCCAGCAGCCAAAACAGGGGGACTGAAGCTTTCTTT. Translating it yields CASSQNRGTEAFF.

Here the CDR3 reads CASLPDRGQETQYF. For the CDR3, the DNA is TGTGCCAGCCTTCCGGACAGGGGGCAGGAGACCCAGTACTTC. V gene TRBV6-1 combines with J gene TRBJ2-5; 11 nucleotides line up with TRBD1. The germline V gene has CDR1 MNHNS and CDR2 SASEGT. V trimming: 8 bases; J trimming: 5 bases; junction bases outside the gene matches: 7. The CDR3 sequence is 14 residues long.

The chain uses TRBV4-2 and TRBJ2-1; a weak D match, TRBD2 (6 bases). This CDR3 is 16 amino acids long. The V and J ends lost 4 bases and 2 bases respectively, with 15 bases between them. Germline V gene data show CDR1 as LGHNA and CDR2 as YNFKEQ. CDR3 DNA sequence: TGTGCCAGCAGCCCCTCCGGGAGATTCGCCTACAATGAGCAGTTCTTC. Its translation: CASSPSGRFAYNEQFF.

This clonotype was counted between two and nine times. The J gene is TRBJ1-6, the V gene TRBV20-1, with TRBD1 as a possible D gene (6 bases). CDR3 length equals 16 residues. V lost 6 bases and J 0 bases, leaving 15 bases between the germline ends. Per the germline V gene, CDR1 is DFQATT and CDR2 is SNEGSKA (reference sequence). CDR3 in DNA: TGCAGTGCCGCCCCGCTCAGGGGCTCCTATAATTCACCCCTCCACTTT. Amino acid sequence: CSAAPLRGSYNSPLHF.

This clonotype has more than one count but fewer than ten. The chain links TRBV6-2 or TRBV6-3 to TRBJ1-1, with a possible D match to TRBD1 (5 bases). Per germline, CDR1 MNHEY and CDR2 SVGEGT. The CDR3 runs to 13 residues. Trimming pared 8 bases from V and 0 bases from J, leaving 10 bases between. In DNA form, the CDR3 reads TGTGCCAGCGGCTACAGGTTGAACACTGAAGCTTTCTTT. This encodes CASGYRLNTEAFF.

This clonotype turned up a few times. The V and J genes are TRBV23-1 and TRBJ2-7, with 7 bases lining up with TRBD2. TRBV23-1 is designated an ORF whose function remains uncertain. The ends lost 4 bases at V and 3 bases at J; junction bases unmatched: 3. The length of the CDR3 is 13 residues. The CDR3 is CASSPGGCYEQYV. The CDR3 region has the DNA TGCGCCAGCAGTCCGGGGGGATGCTACGAGCAGTACGTC.

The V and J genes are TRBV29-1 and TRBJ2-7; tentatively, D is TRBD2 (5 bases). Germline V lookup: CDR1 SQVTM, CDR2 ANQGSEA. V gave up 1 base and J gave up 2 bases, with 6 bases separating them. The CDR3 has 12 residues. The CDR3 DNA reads TGCAGCGTTGAAGGAGGGACCTACGAGCAGTACTTC. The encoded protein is CSVEGGTYEQYF.